The rows below give T cell receptor beta chains drawn from one sample of a study of cytomegalovirus exposure and HLA in healthy donors. Libraries were prepared by immunoSEQ multiplex PCR; TCRdb keeps only in-frame clonotypes and omits some of them. This repertoire shows approximately 99,000 clones, 73% found once; its top ten account for roughly 3.5%. The sequenced material came from PBMCs. These receptors were taken from a middle-aged man in good health and CMV-seronegative. Each CDR3 is given with its conserved first and last residue. The D gene is left open where the match is weak. Expanded clones are given a class, and other clones once, few, many or no size at all.

abundance	v_gene	d_gene	j_gene	CDR3aa	CDR3nt
few	TRBV7-8	NA	TRBJ2-7	CASSLTSRSSYEQYF	TGTGCCAGCAGCTTAACATCCAGGTCCTCCTACGAGCAGTACTTC
few	TRBV6-4	TRBD2	TRBJ2-1	CASSDSGLAGDEQFF	TGTGCCAGCAGTGACTCCGGACTAGCGGGGGATGAGCAGTTCTTC
few	TRBV5-4	NA	TRBJ2-1	CASSRGGKNEQFF	TGTGCCAGCAGCCGGGGCGGGAAGAATGAGCAGTTCTTC
NA	TRBV10-3	NA	TRBJ2-2	CAIFAGITGELFF	TGTGCCATCTTCGCAGGGATCACCGGGGAGCTGTTTTTT
NA	TRBV6-1	TRBD1	TRBJ2-7	CASSPRDSSYEQYF	TGTGCCAGCAGTCCCCGGGACAGTTCCTACGAGCAGTACTTC
NA	TRBV4-3	TRBD1	TRBJ2-7	CASSQDTGVRSYEQYF	TGCGCCAGCAGCCAAGATACAGGGGTTAGGTCCTACGAGCAGTACTTC
few	TRBV4-3	TRBD1	TRBJ2-2	CASSRDRGPTGELFF	TGCGCCAGCAGCCGGGACAGGGGGCCCACCGGGGAGCTGTTTTTT
NA	TRBV7-6	NA	TRBJ2-1	CASSKLGGRYNEQFF	TGTGCCAGCAGTAAGCTCGGGGGAAGGTACAATGAGCAGTTCTTC
NA	TRBV9	TRBD2	TRBJ2-7	CASSATGASGTNYEQYF	TGTGCCAGCAGTGCTACCGGGGCTAGCGGAACCAACTACGAGCAGTACTTC
NA	TRBV7-3	NA	TRBJ2-5	CASSRESETQYF	TGTGCCAGCAGCCGGGAATCAGAGACCCAGTACTTC
NA	TRBV7-2	TRBD1	TRBJ1-1	CASSFAPGDRGWNTEAFF	TGTGCCAGCAGCTTCGCCCCTGGGGACAGGGGTTGGAACACTGAAGCTTTCTTT
NA	TRBV28	NA	TRBJ1-6	CASSLSLFTSNPRDSPLHF	TGTGCCAGCAGTTTATCCCTGTTCACCTCAAACCCGCGAGATTCACCCCTCCACTTT
NA	TRBV28	NA	TRBJ2-1	CASRSSRRVALFEQFF	TGTGCCAGCCGTTCATCTAGGAGGGTAGCCCTTTTTGAGCAGTTCTTC
NA	TRBV6-5	TRBD1	TRBJ1-6	CASSYRDSLSPLHF	TGTGCCAGCAGTTACCGGGACAGCCTTTCACCCCTCCACTTT
few	TRBV5-6	TRBD1	TRBJ1-4	CASSWNRGLYEKLFF	TGTGCCAGCAGCTGGAACAGGGGGCTTTATGAAAAACTGTTTTTT
NA	TRBV11-2	NA	TRBJ1-1	CASSPHRVEAFF	TGTGCCAGCAGCCCGCACAGGGTGGAAGCTTTCTTT
NA	TRBV6-1	NA	TRBJ1-6	CASSEVSGKLSFNSPLHF	TGTGCCAGCAGTGAAGTCTCAGGGAAACTGTCCTTTAATTCACCCCTCCACTTT
few	TRBV7-8	TRBD1	TRBJ2-7	CASSSLRDRGNEQYF	TGTGCCAGCAGCTCACTCCGGGACAGGGGCAACGAGCAGTACTTC
NA	TRBV29-1	TRBD2	TRBJ2-1	CSVGGWISSYNEQFF	TGCAGCGTGGGGGGGTGGATCAGCTCCTACAATGAGCAGTTCTTC
NA	TRBV9	NA	TRBJ1-1	CASSVGGRGEAFF	TGTGCCAGCAGCGTAGGTGGGAGGGGTGAAGCTTTCTTT
few	TRBV28	NA	TRBJ2-1	CATYSGDVSYNEQFF	TGTGCCACATACTCAGGGGACGTATCCTACAATGAGCAGTTCTTC
NA	TRBV27	TRBD1	TRBJ1-5	CATRKDRGLVQPQHF	TGTGCCACCCGAAAGGACAGGGGGCTTGTTCAGCCCCAGCATTTT
NA	TRBV7-8	TRBD1	TRBJ2-7	CASRDRGSYEQYF	TGTGCCAGCCGGGACAGGGGGTCCTACGAGCAGTACTTC
once	TRBV7-2	TRBD2	TRBJ2-3	CASSLAGRGADTQYF	TGTGCCAGCAGCTTAGCGGGGCGGGGGGCTGATACGCAGTATTTT
NA	TRBV2	NA	TRBJ1-6	CASPRDLETPLHF	TGTGCCAGCCCCCGAGATCTGGAGACACCCCTCCACTTT
NA	TRBV5-6	NA	TRBJ2-7	CASSPRGIYEQYF	TGTGCCAGCAGCCCTCGCGGGATCTACGAGCAGTACTTC
few	TRBV9	TRBD2	TRBJ2-7	CASSVGGASGHSYEQYF	TGTGCCAGCAGCGTAGGAGGGGCTAGCGGTCACTCCTACGAGCAGTACTTC
NA	TRBV11-1	NA	TRBJ2-7	CASSLLEQSEQYF	TGTGCCAGCAGCTTACTAGAGCAGAGCGAGCAGTACTTC
NA	TRBV4-2	NA	TRBJ1-2	CASSQDPSGTISYGYTF	TGTGCCAGCAGCCAAGATCCCTCCGGGACAATCTCTTATGGCTACACCTTC
NA	TRBV18	NA	TRBJ2-3	CASSPPSTDTQYF	TGTGCCAGCTCACCCCCCTCCACAGATACGCAGTATTTT
NA	TRBV29-1	NA	TRBJ1-3	CSVRDSGGNTIYF	TGCAGCGTTCGAGATAGCGGAGGAAACACCATATATTTT
NA	TRBV7-2	NA	TRBJ2-7	CASSFRGSEQYF	TGTGCCAGCAGCTTTAGAGGGAGCGAGCAGTACTTC
NA	TRBV7-7	TRBD2	TRBJ2-7	CASSVGTSGYEQYF	TGTGCCAGCAGCGTCGGGACTAGCGGTTACGAGCAGTACTTC
NA	TRBV6-5	TRBD2	TRBJ2-7	CASSSPLAGLAYEQYF	TGTGCCAGCAGTTCCCCACTAGCGGGCCTTGCCTACGAGCAGTACTTC
NA	TRBV9	TRBD2	TRBJ2-2	CASSVRLAGFEGELFF	TGTGCCAGCAGCGTAAGACTAGCGGGGTTCGAGGGGGAGCTGTTTTTT
NA	TRBV30	NA	TRBJ2-2	CAWSVPSRVLGTGELFF	TGTGCCTGGAGTGTACCCTCCAGGGTCCTAGGCACCGGGGAGCTGTTTTTT
NA	TRBV19	NA	TRBJ1-2	CASSMGLDYGYTF	TGTGCCAGTAGTATGGGACTTGACTATGGCTACACCTTC
NA	TRBV7-8	TRBD1	TRBJ1-4	CASSPTGTGEKLFF	TGTGCCAGCAGCCCGACAGGGACAGGGGAAAAACTGTTTTTT
NA	TRBV2	TRBD1	TRBJ2-7	CASSVGQGVLYEQYF	TGTGCCAGCAGCGTGGGACAGGGAGTCCTCTACGAGCAGTACTTC
NA	TRBV6-5	NA	TRBJ1-6	CASSYYAGQNSPLHF	TGTGCCAGCAGTTACTATGCAGGGCAAAATTCACCCCTCCACTTT
NA	TRBV7-8	TRBD2	TRBJ2-1	CASSLGAVTSDNEQFF	TGTGCCAGCAGCTTAGGTGCAGTGACTAGCGACAATGAGCAGTTCTTC
NA	TRBV2	TRBD1	TRBJ1-4	CASSPDRVANEKLFF	TGTGCCAGCAGTCCGGACAGGGTTGCTAATGAAAAACTGTTTTTT
NA	TRBV11-2	TRBD1	TRBJ1-1	CASSSKTGGVTEAFF	TGTGCCAGCAGCTCGAAGACAGGGGGTGTCACTGAAGCTTTCTTT
NA	TRBV29-1	NA	TRBJ1-2	CSVDAGTFGYTF	TGCAGCGTTGACGCCGGTACTTTTGGCTACACCTTC
medium-sized	TRBV6-1	NA	TRBJ2-7	CASSEGLNYEQYF	TGTGCCAGCAGTGAAGGGCTGAACTACGAGCAGTACTTC
NA	TRBV27	TRBD1	TRBJ2-7	CASSLRDRAYEQYF	TGTGCCAGCAGCCTCCGGGACAGGGCCTACGAGCAGTACTTC
NA	TRBV4-1	NA	TRBJ2-5	CASSRQEVQETQYF	TGCGCCAGCTCCAGGCAGGAGGTTCAAGAGACCCAGTACTTC
NA	TRBV6-6	TRBD1	TRBJ1-1	CASSLIQGENTEAFF	TGTGCCAGCAGCCTAATACAGGGGGAGAACACTGAAGCTTTCTTT
NA	TRBV4-1	NA	TRBJ2-6	CASSQVGRGPRSGANVLTF	TGCGCCAGCAGCCAAGTCGGTAGAGGTCCCCGCTCTGGGGCCAACGTCCTGACTTTC
NA	TRBV9	NA	TRBJ2-7	CASSVGQTSSYEQYF	TGTGCCAGCAGCGTAGGACAGACTAGCTCCTACGAGCAGTACTTC
NA	TRBV9	NA	TRBJ1-3	CASSVEERAEVAGNTIYF	TGTGCCAGCAGCGTAGAGGAGAGGGCCGAGGTCGCTGGAAACACCATATATTTT
NA	TRBV27	NA	TRBJ1-1	CASSLYPGMNTEAFF	TGTGCCAGCAGTTTATATCCGGGGATGAACACTGAAGCTTTCTTT
NA	TRBV4-2	NA	TRBJ2-3	CASSLGGSTDTQYF	TGTGCCAGCAGCCTCGGGGGTAGCACAGATACGCAGTATTTT
NA	TRBV6-5	NA	TRBJ1-4	CASRVRTATNEKLFF	TGTGCCAGCAGAGTAAGAACAGCAACTAATGAAAAACTGTTTTTT
NA	TRBV5-6	NA	TRBJ2-1	CASSLVGAAKYNEQFF	TGTGCCAGCAGCTTGGTGGGAGCGGCGAAGTACAATGAGCAGTTCTTC